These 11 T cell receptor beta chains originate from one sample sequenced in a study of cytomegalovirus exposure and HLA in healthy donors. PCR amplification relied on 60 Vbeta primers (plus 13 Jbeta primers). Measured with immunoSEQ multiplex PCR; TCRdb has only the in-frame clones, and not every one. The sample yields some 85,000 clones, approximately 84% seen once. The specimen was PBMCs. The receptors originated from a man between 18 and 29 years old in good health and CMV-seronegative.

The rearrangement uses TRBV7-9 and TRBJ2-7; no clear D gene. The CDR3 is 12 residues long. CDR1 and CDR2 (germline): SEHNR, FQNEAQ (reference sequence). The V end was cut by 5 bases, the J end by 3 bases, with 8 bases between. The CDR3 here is CASSPQDYEQYF. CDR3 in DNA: TGTGCCAGCAGCCCCCAGGACTACGAGCAGTACTTC.

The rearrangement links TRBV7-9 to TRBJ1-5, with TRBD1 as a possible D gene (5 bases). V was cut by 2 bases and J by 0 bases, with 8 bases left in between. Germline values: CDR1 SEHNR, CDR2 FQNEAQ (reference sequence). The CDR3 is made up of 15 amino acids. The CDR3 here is CASSLYGGSNQPQHF. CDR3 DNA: TGTGCCAGCAGCTTATACGGGGGTAGCAATCAGCCCCAGCATTTT.

CDR3 sequence: CASSADRVPNSPLHF. Here the CDR3 DNA reads TGTGCCAGCAGCGCAGACAGGGTGCCTAATTCACCCCTCCACTTT. This chain joins TRBV9 and TRBJ1-6; 7 bases are a match to TRBD1. The junction had 6 bases not matched to a gene; V was cut back by 3 bases and J by 6 bases. Germline values: CDR1 SGDLS, CDR2 YYNGEE. The CDR3 length is 15 residues.

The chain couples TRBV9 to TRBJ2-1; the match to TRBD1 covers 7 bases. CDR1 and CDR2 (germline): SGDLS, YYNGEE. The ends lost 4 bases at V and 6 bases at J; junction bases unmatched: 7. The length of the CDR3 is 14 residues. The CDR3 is CASSPQGEFNEQFF. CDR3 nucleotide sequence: TGTGCCAGCAGCCCCCAGGGGGAATTCAATGAGCAGTTCTTC.

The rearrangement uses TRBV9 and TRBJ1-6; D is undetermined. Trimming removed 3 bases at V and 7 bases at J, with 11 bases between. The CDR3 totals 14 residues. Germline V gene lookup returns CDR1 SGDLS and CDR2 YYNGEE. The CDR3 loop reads CASSASILNSPLHF. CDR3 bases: TGTGCCAGCAGCGCGAGTATCCTGAATTCACCCCTCCACTTT.

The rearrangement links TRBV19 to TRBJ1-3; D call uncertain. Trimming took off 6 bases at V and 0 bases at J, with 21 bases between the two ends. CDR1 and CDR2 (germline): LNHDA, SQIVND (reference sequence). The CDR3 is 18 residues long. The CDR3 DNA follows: TGTGCCAGTAGCAACCCGGGGAACCCTACCAACTCTGGAAACACCATATATTTT. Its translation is CASSNPGNPTNSGNTIYF. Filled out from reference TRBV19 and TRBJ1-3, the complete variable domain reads DGGITQSPKYLFRKEGQNVTLSCEQNLNHDAMYWYRQDPGQGLRLIYYSQIVNDFQKGDIAEGYSVSREKKESFPLTVTSAQKNPTAFYLCASSNPGNPTNSGNTIYFGEGSWLTVV.

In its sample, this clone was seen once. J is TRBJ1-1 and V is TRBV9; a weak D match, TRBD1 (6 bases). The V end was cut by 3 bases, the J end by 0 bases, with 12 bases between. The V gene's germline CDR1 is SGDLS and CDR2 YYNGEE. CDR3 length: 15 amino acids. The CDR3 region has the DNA TGTGCCAGCAGCGACCTGGACAGAATGAACACTGAAGCTTTCTTT. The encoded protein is CASSDLDRMNTEAFF.

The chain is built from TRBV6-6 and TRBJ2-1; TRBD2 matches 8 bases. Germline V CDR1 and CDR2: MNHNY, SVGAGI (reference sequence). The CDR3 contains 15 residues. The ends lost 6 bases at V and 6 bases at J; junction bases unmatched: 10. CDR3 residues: CASSLTSGPINEQFF. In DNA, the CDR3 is TGTGCCAGCAGCCTCACTAGCGGCCCCATCAATGAGCAGTTCTTC.

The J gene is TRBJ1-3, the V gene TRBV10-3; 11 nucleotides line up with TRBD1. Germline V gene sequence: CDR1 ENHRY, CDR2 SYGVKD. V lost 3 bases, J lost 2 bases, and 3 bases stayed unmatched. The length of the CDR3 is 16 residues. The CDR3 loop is CAISDRGQGAGNTIYF. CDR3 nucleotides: TGTGCCATCAGTGATAGGGGACAGGGGGCTGGAAACACCATATATTTT.

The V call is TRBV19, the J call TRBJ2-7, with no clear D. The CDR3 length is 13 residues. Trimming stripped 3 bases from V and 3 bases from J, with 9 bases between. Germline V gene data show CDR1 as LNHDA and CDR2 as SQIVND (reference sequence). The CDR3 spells CASSIDKNYEQYF. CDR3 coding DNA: TGTGCCAGTAGTATTGACAAGAACTACGAGCAGTACTTC. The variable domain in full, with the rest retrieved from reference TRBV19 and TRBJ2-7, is DGGITQSPKYLFRKEGQNVTLSCEQNLNHDAMYWYRQDPGQGLRLIYYSQIVNDFQKGDIAEGYSVSREKKESFPLTVTSAQKNPTAFYLCASSIDKNYEQYFGPGTRLTVT.

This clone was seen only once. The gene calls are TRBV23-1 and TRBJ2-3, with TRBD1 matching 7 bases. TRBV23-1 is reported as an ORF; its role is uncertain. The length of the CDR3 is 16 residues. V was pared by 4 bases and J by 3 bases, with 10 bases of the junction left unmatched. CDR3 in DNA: TGCGCCAGCAGTCCGAGACAGGGATTAATAACAGATACGCAGTATTTT. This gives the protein CASSPRQGLITDTQYF.